The clone carrying this T cell receptor beta chain was counted at least ten times. What it binds is unknown. The TCRbeta library was prepared with unique molecular identifiers. Each CDR3 protein is one row after TCRdb ran MiXCR on the PCR reads. Of more than 400,000 distinct CDR3 sequences listed, about an eighth are singletons. The data derive from a study of T-cell reconstitution after alpha-beta-depleted transplantation in children. Study outcomes and limitations: The study traced high day-60 TCRbeta diversity in some patients to surviving recipient T cells and thymic progenitors. There were reportedly several hundred expanded graft clones from which alpha-beta T cells came about two months after transplant.

Germline lookup yields CDR1 SGHKS and CDR2 YYEKEE (reference sequence). The ends were cut back, 6 bases at V and 2 bases at J, with 12 bases in the middle. CDR3 length: 13 residues. The sample in question was PBMCs, mostly from graft donor cells, obtained 180 days after TCRalphabeta/CD19-depleted stem cell transplant. The J gene is TRBJ2-7, the V gene TRBV5-5, with a possible D match to TRBD2 (6 bases). This receptor was taken from a female patient aged 2 to 10 who had a stem cell transplant for aplastic anemia, so the T cells may come from the graft donor. CDR3 nucleotides: TGTGCCAGCACCCCTAGCGTAGCCTACGAGCAGTACTTC. Translated: CASTPSVAYEQYF.